This T cell receptor beta chain was sequenced for a study of shared clonotypes between healthy human individuals. Naive CD8 cells, CD45RO-negative and positively selected for CCR7, excluded terminally differentiated effector memory CD45RA+ cells. This CDR3 is 13 amino acids long. The ends lost 3 bases at V and 3 bases at J; junction bases unmatched: 2. The germline CDR1 and CDR2 sequences are MNHEY and SMNVEV (reference sequence). As to this clone: Its antigen is unidentified.

Per sorted-subset replicate PCR, input was roughly 200 ng DNA, representing roughly 28,000 T cell genomes. Libraries were prepared by immunoSEQ multiplex PCR; TCRdb keeps only in-frame clonotypes and omits some of them. The data show hundreds of thousands of clones, 95% to 98% seen once. Findings of the study overall: Clonotype sharing among donors likely depends on sequencing depth. Rarefaction demonstrated incomplete sorted-subset sequencing despite large depth. Tissue TCR repertoires likely differ from these blood-only repertoires.

What was sequenced was naive CD8+ T cells sorted from blood. This clonotype was obtained from a man under 40 in good health. The rearrangement joins TRBV27 to TRBJ2-7; 7 bases fit TRBD2. Here the CDR3 DNA reads TGTGCCAGCAGTTTTGCTAGCGGCTACGAGCAGTACTTC. This gives the protein CASSFASGYEQYF.